This T cell receptor beta chain was sequenced during a study of T cell changes during pregnancy in multiple sclerosis (dated by TCRdb to about 2019). In the study overall: The study looked at changes in the T cell repertoire across pregnancy in women with multiple sclerosis.

The CDR3 spans 17 residues, from the cysteine through the phenylalanine. The retained sequence is limited to the CDR3, 51 bases, with the frame set at the first base. Relative to germline, V is 0 bases shorter and J is 1 base shorter, with 15 bases between their ends. The germline V gene sets CDR1 to SGHVS and CDR2 to FQNEAQ. The protocol used for the library was the immunoSEQ multiplex PCR assay. What TCRdb holds here is the immuneACCESS table cut down to in-frame rearrangements. Part of the clones is not present; checked against another copy, under half of the missing clones reflect an unresolved V gene, and the others are unexplained. The sample profile shows around 96,000 clones; 90% to 95% of them were found once. Roughly 4.5% of the sample belongs to the ten largest clones. On this clone itself: Its antigen is currently not known. No qualities accompany the bases; no much larger clone lies one base away.

This chain is built from TRBV7-8 and TRBJ2-5, and the D gene may be TRBD1, 5 bases matching. This TCR came from a female donor with multiple sclerosis, enrolled in a pregnancy study. This specimen was peripheral blood, taken in the first trimester of pregnancy. The CDR3 loop reads CASSLARQGYLQETQYF. Read as DNA, the sequence is TGTGCCAGCAGCTTAGCGCGGCAGGGTTATCTCCAAGAGACCCAGTACTTC.